These 27 T cell receptor beta chains were sequenced from one sample in a study of early stage breast cancer tumors. Libraries were prepared by immunoSEQ multiplex PCR; TCRdb keeps only in-frame clonotypes and omits some of them. Counted here are fewer than 30,000 clones, roughly 78% occurring once; the ten biggest clones make up about 12%. The material sequenced was blood. Receptors originate from a person aged 55-75 years with breast cancer.

The chain couples TRBV18 to TRBJ2-6, with TRBD1 matching 11 bases. The CDR3 contains 18 residues. Germline trimming cut 3 bases from V and 1 base from J; bases unmatched to any gene: 5. Germline assignment: CDR1 KGHSH and CDR2 LQKENI. The CDR3 DNA is TGTGCCAGCTCACCGCGGACAGGGGGCGGGTCTGGGGCCAACGTCCTGACTTTC. Protein sequence: CASSPRTGGGSGANVLTF.

The genes are TRBV7-6 and TRBJ2-1; D perhaps matches TRBD1 (6 bases). The CDR3 spans 14 residues. Per the germline V gene, CDR1 is SGHVS and CDR2 is FNYEAQ. Between the trimmed V and J ends, which lost 2 bases and 8 bases, there was a span of 13 bases. CDR3 protein: CASSLRLTGHEQFF. The CDR3 nucleotides are TGTGCCAGCAGCTTACGCTTAACAGGGCATGAGCAGTTCTTC.

The chain combines TRBV9 with TRBJ2-2; TRBD2 matches 16 bases. J lost 4 bases, V lost 8 bases, and 17 bases had no gene match. Germline CDR1 is SGDLS and CDR2 is YYNGEE. This CDR3 is built from 20 residues. This chain's CDR3 is CASPMLVGTSGRAGTGELFF. The CDR3 bases are TGTGCCAGTCCCATGCTGGTGGGGACTAGCGGGAGGGCCGGCACCGGGGAGCTGTTTTTT.

V and J are TRBV25-1 and TRBJ1-1, with D perhaps matching TRBD1 (5 bases). Between the trimmed V and J ends, which lost 5 bases and 3 bases, there was a span of 10 bases. CDR1 and CDR2 (germline): MGHDK, SYGVNS. The CDR3 loop spans 13 amino acids. The DNA for the CDR3 is TGTGCCAGCAGTAGGGGTGGGGACACTGAAGCTTTCTTT. Protein sequence: CASSRGGDTEAFF.

Judged by abundance, this clone is medium-sized. V gene TRBV27 combines with J gene TRBJ2-1; perhaps TRBD1 as D (5 bases). Germline V gene sequence: CDR1 MNHEY, CDR2 SMNVEV (reference sequence). V was trimmed by 2 bases and J by 5 bases, leaving 13 bases between them. CDR3 length: 15 amino acids. This CDR3 reads CASSLGAKPHNEQFF. The DNA for the CDR3 is TGTGCCAGCAGTTTAGGGGCCAAACCCCACAATGAGCAGTTCTTC.

The chain couples TRBV6-5 to TRBJ2-1; tentative D call: TRBD1 (5 bases). This CDR3 has 14 residues. V lost 2 bases and J lost 6, with 11 bases in between. Germline V lookup: CDR1 MNHEY, CDR2 SVGAGI. CDR3: CASSYGHLGNEQFF. In nucleotides, the CDR3 is TGTGCCAGCAGTTACGGACACCTCGGCAATGAGCAGTTCTTC.

V usage is TRBV28 and J usage is TRBJ2-3, with D unresolved. The germline V gene has CDR1 MDHEN and CDR2 SYDVKM. CDR3 length equals 12 residues. Trimming pared 7 bases from V and 2 bases from J, leaving 7 bases between. The CDR3 here is CASTKNTDTQYF. CDR3 nucleotides: TGTGCCAGCACCAAAAACACAGATACGCAGTATTTT. Filled out from reference TRBV28 and TRBJ2-3, the complete variable domain reads DVKVTQSSRYLVKRTGEKVFLECVQDMDHENMFWYRQDPGLGLRLIYFSYDVKMKEKGDIPEGYSVSREKKERFSLILESASTNQTSMYLCASTKNTDTQYFGPGTRLTVL.

This chain links TRBV19 with TRBJ2-7; 10 nucleotides line up with TRBD2. Germline CDR1 reads LNHDA; CDR2 reads SQIVND (reference sequence). The V and J ends lost 3 bases and 5 bases, in that order; junction bases with no gene match: 10. CDR3 length equals 16 residues. The CDR3 nucleotides are TGTGCCAGTAGTATCCGGGTTTCTAGCGGGAGTCACGAGCAGTACTTC. Translating it yields CASSIRVSSGSHEQYF.

The rearrangement uses TRBV11-3 and TRBJ1-1, with TRBD1 matching 7 bases. The CDR3 consists of 14 residues. CDR1 is SGHNT and CDR2 is YENEEA in the germline V gene. J was trimmed by 5 bases and V by 5 bases; bases with no gene match: 8. CDR3 nucleotides: TGTGCCAGCAGCGTAAGAAGGGGGCGGACTGAAGCTTTCTTT. This encodes CASSVRRGRTEAFF.

The chain is built from TRBV29-1 and TRBJ2-2; 9 bases are a match to TRBD2. Germline CDR1 SQVTM, CDR2 ANQGSEA. The CDR3 totals 15 residues. V trimming: 6 bases; J trimming: 5 bases; junction bases outside the gene matches: 10. This chain's CDR3 is CSVKIAGVGTGELFF. The DNA for the CDR3 is TGCAGCGTCAAAATAGCGGGAGTAGGGACCGGGGAGCTGTTTTTT.

V and J are TRBV28 and TRBJ1-1; 8 bases align to TRBD1. J gave up 1 base and V 5 bases, and 3 bases lay outside the gene matches. Per the germline V gene, CDR1 is MDHEN and CDR2 is SYDVKM. The CDR3 contains 14 residues. CDR3 sequence reads: CASSVGQGNTEAFF. In DNA, the CDR3 is TGTGCCAGCAGTGTTGGACAGGGGAACACTGAAGCTTTCTTT.

The genes are TRBV5-6 and TRBJ2-5, with D possibly being TRBD2 (5 bases). The V end was cut by 2 bases, the J end by 5 bases, with 13 bases between. This CDR3 contains 14 residues. Germline loops: CDR1 SGHDT, CDR2 YYEEEE. DNA of the CDR3: TGTGCCAGCAGCTTTCCGGGAACCACGGAGACCCAGTACTTC. Translation: CASSFPGTTETQYF.

The chain has TRBV13 and TRBJ2-1, with TRBD2 identical over 14 bases. Germline V gene data show CDR1 as PRHDT and CDR2 as FYEKMQ (reference sequence). With V trimmed by 5 bases and J by 6 bases, 15 bases remained unmatched. The CDR3 is 19 amino acids. The CDR3 region is CASSPRLAGGQLLGNEQFF. CDR3 bases: TGTGCCAGCAGCCCGAGACTAGCGGGAGGGCAACTATTAGGCAATGAGCAGTTCTTC.

The rearrangement links TRBV11-3 to TRBJ2-7, with 10 bases fitting TRBD1. The V segment lost 5 bases and the J segment 0 bases; nucleotides outside the gene matches: 10. Per germline, CDR1 SGHNT and CDR2 YENEEA. There are 17 residues in the CDR3. The CDR3 reads CASSPRDRGPFSYEQYF. The CDR3 nucleotides read TGTGCCAGCAGCCCCCGGGACAGGGGCCCGTTCTCCTACGAGCAGTACTTC.

V gene TRBV7-3 combines with J gene TRBJ2-3; maybe TRBD2 (5 bases). The germline V gene encodes CDR1 SGHTA and CDR2 FQGTGA. The CDR3 sequence is 12 residues long. V was shortened by 4 bases and J by 7 bases, with 9 bases between the two germline ends. The CDR3 DNA follows: TGTGCCAGCAGCTCCGGGGATAATACGCAGTATTTT. Amino acid sequence: CASSSGDNTQYF.

Of note for this clone: The junction departs from the called germline gene at one end, perhaps through a read error. The rearrangement uses TRBV20-1 and TRBJ1-2, with D uncertain. Germline lookup yields CDR1 DFQATT and CDR2 SNEGSKA (reference sequence). The CDR3 runs 11 residues. In DNA form, the CDR3 reads TGCAGTGCTAGAGAGGTGCTGAGAACTCTCTTC. Translating it yields CSAREVLRTLF.

The chain carries TRBV6-1 and TRBJ1-3; no firm D call. V was clipped by 8 bases and J by 2 bases, with 13 bases between them. Germline CDR1 MNHNS, CDR2 SASEGT. CDR3 size: 14 residues. The CDR3 bases are TGTGCCAGCGACCCGGAGGGAGCTGGAAACACCATATATTTT. Residues: CASDPEGAGNTIYF.

The CDR3 region is CASSTRLYQETQYF. The DNA of the CDR3 is TGTGCCAGCAGCACCAGACTCTACCAAGAGACCCAGTACTTC. The gene calls are TRBV21-1 and TRBJ2-5; the table's D call TRBD2 went unverified against the DNA. TRBV21-1 is termed a pseudogene. The CDR3 extends over 14 amino acids.

The rearrangement links TRBV4-2 to TRBJ1-3; D unresolved. Looked up from germline, CDR1 is LGHNA and CDR2 is YNFKEQ. The CDR3 is 15 amino acids. V lost 3 bases and J lost 0, with 9 bases in between. CDR3 protein: CASSHGSGSGNTIYF. As DNA, the CDR3 is TGTGCCAGCAGCCACGGTTCAGGCTCTGGAAACACCATATATTTT.

The chain couples TRBV18 to TRBJ2-5; TRBD2 matches 7 bases. Germline V CDR1 and CDR2: KGHSH, LQKENI. CDR3 length: 14 residues. The ends lost 3 bases at V and 2 bases at J; junction bases unmatched: 3. The CDR3 protein is CASSPTSKQETQYF. CDR3 bases: TGTGCCAGCTCACCGACTAGCAAACAAGAGACCCAGTACTTC.

The CDR3 sequence is CASSYGQGVSQPQHF. CDR3 bases: TGTGCCAGCAGCTACGGGCAGGGTGTGAGTCAGCCCCAGCATTTT. The V call is TRBV7-9, the J call TRBJ1-5, with D tentatively TRBD1 (5 bases). V gave up 4 bases and J gave up 6 bases, with 16 bases separating them. Germline CDR1 is SEHNR and CDR2 is FQNEAQ (reference sequence). CDR3 length: 15 amino acids.

The V call is TRBV18, the J call TRBJ2-3; TRBD2 aligns across 10 bases. The J segment lost 5 bases and the V segment lost 6 bases, leaving 11 bases of the junction unmatched. Germline CDR1 reads KGHSH; CDR2 reads LQKENI. The CDR3 totals 16 residues. The CDR3 DNA is TGTGCCAGCTCTCACGAACTAGCGGGACCGATAGATACGCAGTATTTT. Encoded protein: CASSHELAGPIDTQYF.

V and J are TRBV12-5 and TRBJ2-6; a possible D gene is TRBD2 (6 bases). The CDR3 covers 13 residues. The germline V gene encodes CDR1 LGHNT and CDR2 FRNRAP. V lost 0 bases, J lost 13 bases, and 10 bases lay in between. Here the CDR3 DNA reads TGTGCTAGTGGTTTGGTCCGGGCGGGGGTCCTGACTTTC. Translation: CASGLVRAGVLTF.

Relative to its sample, this clone is hyperexpanded. The chain uses TRBV25-1 and TRBJ1-1, with TRBD1 identical over 9 bases. Per germline, CDR1 MGHDK and CDR2 SYGVNS. This CDR3 is built from 14 residues. J lost 4 bases, V lost 4 bases, and 4 bases had no gene match. DNA for the CDR3: TGTGCCAGCAGTGTTGGGACAGGGTTCACTGAAGCTTTCTTT. Protein: CASSVGTGFTEAFF.

V usage is TRBV12-5 and J usage is TRBJ2-2; 8 bases agree with TRBD2. Germline lookup yields CDR1 LGHNT and CDR2 FRNRAP. The CDR3 is 14 residues long. Germline trimming cut 4 bases from V and 6 bases from J; bases unmatched to any gene: 4. CDR3 DNA sequence: TGTGCTAGTGGTTCCACGGGAGGGCCCGGGGAGCTGTTTTTT. It translates to CASGSTGGPGELFF.

The V and J genes are TRBV10-3 and TRBJ2-1, with D perhaps TRBD2 (5 bases). The CDR3 runs 14 residues. Germline CDR1 reads ENHRY; CDR2 reads SYGVKD. Trimming shortened V by 8 bases and J by 5 bases, and 16 bases separated the two germline ends. CDR3 residues: CAIVASKGHNEQFF. CDR3 in DNA: TGTGCCATCGTGGCTAGCAAAGGACACAATGAGCAGTTCTTC.

The J gene is TRBJ2-1, the V gene TRBV7-2, with TRBD2 matching over 13 bases. This CDR3 contains 15 residues. Germline CDR1 SGHTA, CDR2 FQGNSA. V shed 1 base and J 10 bases; nucleotides not matched to a gene: 4. The CDR3 DNA follows: TGTGCCAGCAGCTTAGGAGGACTAGCGGGAGTAGAGCAGTTCTTC. It is translated as CASSLGGLAGVEQFF.